This entry lists 19 T cell receptor beta chains sequenced from one sample in a study of early T cells in non-severe SARS-CoV-2 infection. TCRdb itself ran the 5' RACE reads through MiXCR, one entry per CDR3 protein. This repertoire shows 75,000 to 95,000 distinct CDR3 sequences, 16% found once; its top ten account for around 4.9%. Sample: whole blood, taken at baseline. The receptor set was obtained from an adult who was a healthcare worker with PCR-confirmed SARS-CoV-2 infection or an uninfected control (not recorded which).

This clonotype has at least ten counts. V gene TRBV5-1 combines with J gene TRBJ2-2; 10 nucleotides match TRBD1. The germline V gene has CDR1 SGHRS and CDR2 YFSETQ. There are 16 residues in the CDR3. The junction had 2 bases not matched to a gene; V was cut back by 0 bases and J by 3 bases. The CDR3 here is CASSLAGTGDTGELFF. The CDR3 coding sequence is TGCGCCAGCAGCTTGGCCGGGACAGGGGACACCGGGGAGCTGTTTTTT. Complete variable domain (other parts from reference TRBV5-1 and TRBJ2-2): KAGVTQTPRYLIKTRGQQVTLSCSPISGHRSVSWYQQTPGQGLQFLFEYFSETQRNKGNFPGRFSGRQFSNSRSEMNVSTLELGDSALYLCASSLAGTGDTGELFFGEGSRLTVL.

This clonotype came up many times. The V and J genes are TRBV7-3 and TRBJ1-1; 7 nucleotides match TRBD1. There are 13 residues in the CDR3. Germline lookup yields CDR1 SGHTA and CDR2 FQGTGA. The trim removed 5 bases at V and 7 bases at J, leaving 7 bases unmatched. The CDR3 loop is CASSLTGASEAFF. The CDR3 region has the DNA TGTGCCAGCAGCCTCACAGGGGCAAGTGAAGCTTTCTTT.

This clonotype appeared a few times. The CDR3: CASSFQGMGETQYF. As DNA, the CDR3 is TGTGCCAGCAGCTTCCAGGGGATGGGAGAGACCCAGTACTTC. The chain couples TRBV13 to TRBJ2-5; D is possibly TRBD1 (6 bases). The germline CDR1 and CDR2 sequences are PRHDT and FYEKMQ (reference sequence). This CDR3 region has 14 residues. Trimming left V 3 bases short and J 4 bases short, with 12 bases between.

Only a few counts were recorded for this clonotype. The V gene is TRBV2, the J gene TRBJ1-1, with D unclear. V dropped 6 bases and J dropped 4 bases, with 9 bases sitting between them. This CDR3 is built from 12 residues. Germline values: CDR1 SNHLY, CDR2 FYNNEI. CDR3 in amino acids: CASSERFTEAFF. CDR3 bases: TGTGCCAGCAGCGAGAGATTCACTGAAGCTTTCTTT.

This chain joins TRBV5-1 and TRBJ1-1; perhaps TRBD1 as D (5 bases). The length of the CDR3 is 15 residues. Trimming removed 1 base at V and 3 bases at J, with 13 bases between. CDR1 is SGHRS, CDR2 YFSETQ, per germline. CDR3 sequence reads: CASSLRGTRDTEAFF. The CDR3 DNA sequence: TGCGCCAGCAGCTTGAGAGGGACTAGGGACACTGAAGCTTTCTTT.

This clonotype was counted many times. The chain uses TRBV11-2 and TRBJ2-1, with 10 bases matching TRBD1. Germline V lookup: CDR1 SGHAT, CDR2 FQNNGV. With 6 bases clipped from V and 9 bases from J, the junction kept 11 bases outside the gene matches. This CDR3 is 15 amino acids long. DNA for the CDR3: TGTGCCAGCAGTAAGGAACCGGGACAGGGGTTTGAGCAGTTCTTC. It encodes CASSKEPGQGFEQFF.

The chain has TRBV7-8 and TRBJ1-5; weak D call: TRBD1 (6 bases). This CDR3 comprises 15 residues. Trimming took off 5 bases at V and 6 bases at J, with 17 bases between the two ends. Germline-derived CDR1 and CDR2 are SGHVS and FQNEAQ. The CDR3 DNA is TGTGCCAGCAGCCCGACTACAGGGATTACTCAGCCCCAGCATTTT. Translation gives CASSPTTGITQPQHF.

The sample holds many counts of this clonotype. This chain links TRBV5-1 with TRBJ1-1; a possible D gene is TRBD1 (6 bases). V was shortened by 0 bases and J by 1 base, with 7 bases between the two germline ends. Germline loops: CDR1 SGHRS, CDR2 YFSETQ. The CDR3 is 14 residues long. CDR3 coding DNA: TGCGCCAGCAGCTTGGAACAGGGGAACACTGAAGCTTTCTTT. Its protein is CASSLEQGNTEAFF.

A few counts support this clonotype. The V gene is TRBV28, the J gene TRBJ2-1; 9 nucleotides align to TRBD1. Unmatched junction bases numbered 10, after V lost 7 bases and J lost 6 bases. CDR1 MDHEN and CDR2 SYDVKM come from the germline V gene. The CDR3 runs to 15 residues. In DNA, the CDR3 is TGTGCCAGCATCTGGGGGACAGGGTCGTTCAATGAGCAGTTCTTC. Amino acid sequence: CASIWGTGSFNEQFF.

This chain joins TRBV14 and TRBJ2-1; D gene uncertain. The CDR3 has 15 amino acids. Trimming removed 5 bases from V and 6 bases from J, with 17 bases in between. From germline, CDR1 is SGHDN and CDR2 FVKESK. CDR3 bases: TGTGCCAGCAGCTTGACGCTGGTAGACCTCAATGAGCAGTTCTTC. This sequence encodes CASSLTLVDLNEQFF. Full variable domain (remainder filled in from reference TRBV14 and TRBJ2-1): EAGVTQFPSHSVIEKGQTVTLRCDPISGHDNLYWYRRVMGKEIKFLLHFVKESKQDESGMPNNRFLAERTGGTYSTLKVQPAELEDSGVYFCASSLTLVDLNEQFFGPGTRLTVL.

The genes are TRBV27 and TRBJ2-5, with 11 nucleotides matching TRBD2. The CDR3 is 15 amino acids. Losses at the gene ends were 4 bases for V and 1 base for J; bases not matched to a gene: 2. Germline-derived CDR1 and CDR2 are MNHEY and SMNVEV (reference sequence). CDR3 sequence reads: CASSSGTSGQETQYF. The CDR3 DNA reads TGTGCCAGCAGTTCCGGGACTAGCGGCCAAGAGACCCAGTACTTC.

The genes are TRBV7-2 and TRBJ2-5; D not resolved. Trimming left V 5 bases short and J 1 base short, with 11 bases between. Looked up from germline, CDR1 is SGHTA and CDR2 is FQGNSA. This CDR3 contains 14 residues. CDR3 DNA sequence: TGTGCCAGCAGCGCCCGTCGGTCCCAAGAGACCCAGTACTTC. Translated, it gives CASSARRSQETQYF. Full variable domain (outside the CDR3, taken from reference TRBV7-2 and TRBJ2-5): GAGVSQSPSNKVTEKGKDVELRCDPISGHTALYWYRQSLGQGLEFLIYFQGNSAPDKSGLPSDRFSAERTGGSVSTLTIQRTQQEDSAVYLCASSARRSQETQYFGPGTRLLVL.

This clonotype was counted only a few times. CDR3 coding DNA: TGCAGCGCCGTGTGGACAGGGGAGGGAAAACTGTTTTTT. Amino acids: CSAVWTGEGKLFF. The V call is TRBV29-1, the J call TRBJ1-4; 9 nucleotides match TRBD1. The CDR3 consists of 13 residues. CDR1 is SQVTM and CDR2 is ANQGSEA in the germline V gene. With V trimmed by 7 bases and J by 10 bases, 10 bases remained unmatched.

This clonotype was seen a handful of times. V is TRBV2 and J is TRBJ2-5; the D gene is possibly TRBD2 (5 bases). Trimming shortened V by 1 base and J by 5 bases, and 8 bases separated the two germline ends. The germline V gene has CDR1 SNHLY and CDR2 FYNNEI. The CDR3 spans 13 residues. CDR3 loop: CASSEEAGETQYF. The CDR3 DNA sequence: TGTGCCAGCAGTGAAGAGGCGGGCGAGACCCAGTACTTC. The full variable domain, rest sourced from reference TRBV2 and TRBJ2-5, is EPEVTQTPSHQVTQMGQEVILRCVPISNHLYFYWYRQILGQKVEFLVSFYNNEISEKSEIFDDQFSVERPDGSNFTLKIRSTKLEDSAMYFCASSEEAGETQYFGPGTRLLVL.

This clonotype was seen more than once but under ten times. The chain uses TRBV18 and TRBJ2-5; the match to TRBD1 covers 9 bases. Germline V gene lookup returns CDR1 KGHSH and CDR2 LQKENI. There are 13 residues in the CDR3. The J segment lost 3 bases and the V segment lost 5 bases, leaving 1 base of the junction unmatched. In DNA form, the CDR3 reads TGTGCCAGCTCATGGGACAGGGAAGAGACCCAGTACTTC. Protein product: CASSWDREETQYF.

This clonotype was seen only a few times. This chain joins TRBV6-2 or TRBV6-3 and TRBJ1-5, with TRBD1 matching 8 bases. The junction had 4 bases not matched to a gene; V was cut back by 8 bases and J by 4 bases. The CDR3 totals 13 residues. The germline CDR1 and CDR2 sequences are MNHEY and SVGEGT. The DNA of the CDR3 is TGTGCCAGCCAGGACAGGGAGAATCAGCCCCAGCATTTT. Its protein product is CASQDRENQPQHF.

The V and J genes are TRBV7-8 and TRBJ1-2; no clear D. Germline V lookup: CDR1 SGHVS, CDR2 FQNEAQ. The CDR3 is made up of 16 amino acids. Trimming removed 1 base at V and 4 bases at J, with 16 bases between. CDR3: CASSLDSVPTSYGYTF. CDR3 DNA sequence: TGTGCCAGCAGCTTAGACTCAGTTCCGACGTCCTATGGCTACACCTTC.

This clonotype was counted ten times or more. The V gene is TRBV12-3 or TRBV12-4, the J gene TRBJ2-2, with a weak D call TRBD1 (6 bases). The CDR3 sequence is 16 residues long. Trimming took 7 bases from V and 0 from J, leaving 15 bases between them. CDR3 nucleotide sequence: TGTGCCAGCAAACCTCAGGGGTTCCCGAACACCGGGGAGCTGTTTTTT. Its protein is CASKPQGFPNTGELFF.

The J gene is TRBJ1-2, the V gene TRBV28; D perhaps matches TRBD1 (5 bases). V gave up 5 bases and J gave up 4 bases, with 14 bases separating them. From germline, CDR1 is MDHEN and CDR2 SYDVKM. The CDR3 sequence is 14 residues long. The CDR3 region is CASSGGGGAYGYTF. The CDR3 DNA reads TGTGCCAGCAGTGGCGGGGGGGGAGCCTATGGCTACACCTTC.